These T cell receptor beta chains were read from a single sample in a study of T-cell reconstitution after alpha-beta-depleted transplantation in children. One entry per CDR3 protein results from TCRdb running MiXCR on the PCR reads. The data hold around 300,000 distinct CDR3 sequences, with roughly 8.2% observed a single time. The specimen was peripheral blood, collected 360 days after TCRalphabeta/CD19-depleted stem cell transplant. These receptors were taken from a female patient younger than 10 who had a stem cell transplant for Fanconi anemia, so the T cells may come from the graft donor. The CDR3 runs from the conserved cysteine through the conserved F or W. The order of the fields is J gene, D gene, clone size, V gene, CDR3 protein, CDR3 DNA. D genes are given only for firm matches. Some rows have no size entry. The others give once, few or many, or a class for an expanded clone.

TRBJ1-1	-	-	TRBV28	CASSSFREQNTEAFF	TGTGCCAGCAGTTCCTTCCGGGAGCAGAACACTGAAGCTTTCTTT
TRBJ2-4	-	many	TRBV5-6	CASSLGRGWENIQYF	TGTGCCAGCAGCTTGGGGAGGGGTTGGGAAAACATTCAGTACTTC
TRBJ2-2	-	-	TRBV7-2	CASSSDTWGTGELFF	TGTGCCAGCAGCTCGGACACTTGGGGGACCGGGGAGCTGTTTTTT
TRBJ1-1	-	few	TRBV6-1	CASSALSQGPTEAFF	TGTGCCAGCAGTGCACTCAGCCAGGGGCCGACTGAAGCTTTCTTT
TRBJ2-7	-	many	TRBV15	CATSRDGTEQYF	TGTGCCACCAGCAGAGATGGGACAGAGCAGTACTTC
TRBJ1-2	-	few	TRBV21-1	CASRRLTGLTF	TGTGCCAGCAGGAGGTTGACCGGTCTCACCTTC
TRBJ1-1	-	-	TRBV5-1	CASSLESGARTEAFF	TGCGCCAGCAGCTTGGAATCGGGGGCGCGGACTGAAGCTTTCTTT
TRBJ2-3	TRBD2	many	TRBV5-1	CASSPPSGPADTQYF	TGCGCCAGCAGCCCCCCTAGCGGGCCGGCAGATACGCAGTATTTT
TRBJ2-3	-	few	TRBV7-3	CASSNLPGPSDTQYF	TGTGCCAGCAGCAACCTTCCGGGTCCCTCAGATACGCAGTATTTT
TRBJ2-5	TRBD1	-	TRBV18	CASSPDRVRETQYF	TGTGCCAGCTCACCTGACAGGGTCCGAGAGACCCAGTACTTC
TRBJ1-1	-	few	TRBV28	CASSPLRERGAFF	TGTGCCAGCAGTCCTCTTAGGGAAAGGGGCGCTTTCTTT
TRBJ2-7	-	few	TRBV13	CASSLGTAFYEQYF	TGTGCCAGCAGCTTAGGGACAGCATTCTACGAGCAGTACTTC
TRBJ1-2	-	many	TRBV28	CASSKQATHGYTF	TGTGCCAGCAGCAAACAGGCCACCCATGGCTACACCTTC
TRBJ2-1	-	-	TRBV6-5	CASSTGWGSEQFF	TGTGCCAGCAGTACCGGGTGGGGGAGTGAGCAGTTCTTC
TRBJ1-2	TRBD1	few	TRBV6-5	CASSYSVGQGLIGYTF	TGTGCCAGCAGTTACTCGGTAGGACAGGGTTTAATCGGCTACACCTTC
TRBJ1-1	-	many	TRBV12-3/TRBV12-4	CASSPRREAFF	TGTGCCAGCAGCCCCAGGCGCGAAGCTTTCTTT
TRBJ2-2	-	many	TRBV6-2/TRBV6-3	CASSLMDNTGELFF	TGTGCCAGCAGTTTGATGGATAACACCGGGGAGCTGTTTTTT
TRBJ1-2	TRBD1	-	TRBV4-1	CASSQDSRGLGYTF	TGCGCCAGCAGCCAAGATAGCAGGGGGCTCGGCTACACCTTC
TRBJ2-7	TRBD1	many	TRBV12-3/TRBV12-4	CASSLDRGGEQYF	TGTGCCAGCAGTTTGGACAGGGGAGGCGAGCAGTACTTC
TRBJ2-1	-	many	TRBV4-3	CASSQDWSGSSYNEQFF	TGCGCCAGCAGCCAAGATTGGTCAGGGAGCTCCTACAATGAGCAGTTCTTC
TRBJ1-2	-	many	TRBV20-1	CSAPSGRDYGYTF	TGCAGTGCTCCAAGTGGGAGGGACTATGGCTACACCTTC
TRBJ1-5	-	-	TRBV7-6	CASSLGTDWARNQPQHF	TGTGCCAGCAGCTTAGGGACAGACTGGGCACGCAATCAGCCCCAGCATTTT
TRBJ2-6	-	few	TRBV20-1	CSASDSSGANVLTF	TGCAGTGCCAGCGACAGCTCTGGGGCCAACGTCCTGACTTTC
TRBJ2-5	TRBD2	few	TRBV7-2	CASSWTSGRGTQYF	TGTGCCAGCAGCTGGACTAGCGGGAGGGGGACCCAGTACTTC
TRBJ1-5	TRBD1	many	TRBV9	CASSATQGTGDQHF	TGTGCCAGCAGCGCGACCCAGGGGACAGGTGACCAGCATTTT
TRBJ2-7	TRBD1	-	TRBV11-2	CASSSHADRFYEQYF	TGTGCCAGCAGCTCCCACGCGGACAGGTTCTACGAGCAGTACTTC
TRBJ2-7	TRBD1	many	TRBV10-3	CAIRAGTGGYEQYF	TGTGCCATCAGAGCCGGGACAGGGGGCTACGAGCAGTACTTC
TRBJ2-2	-	many	TRBV27	CASSTLDNTGELFF	TGTGCCAGCAGTACTCTGGACAACACCGGGGAGCTGTTTTTT
TRBJ1-1	TRBD1	many	TRBV5-1	CASGTEGAGTEAFF	TGCGCCAGCGGGACCGAGGGGGCGGGCACTGAAGCTTTCTTT
TRBJ2-7	-	-	TRBV18	CASSPTPALGDVYEQYF	TGTGCCAGCTCACCAACGCCCGCGTTGGGGGATGTCTACGAGCAGTACTTC
TRBJ1-2	-	few	TRBV5-1	CASSSEGWSGYTF	TGCGCCAGCAGCTCCGAGGGATGGAGTGGCTACACCTTC
TRBJ2-7	-	many	TRBV5-1	CASSLVLSDPPYEQYF	TGCGCCAGCAGCTTGGTCCTTAGCGATCCTCCCTACGAGCAGTACTTC
TRBJ2-5	-	few	TRBV20-1	CSARGGPYQETQYF	TGCAGTGCTAGGGGGGGCCCGTACCAAGAGACCCAGTACTTC
TRBJ2-4	TRBD1	few	TRBV14	CASSQLQGAGIQYF	TGTGCCAGCAGCCAATTACAGGGGGCCGGCATTCAGTACTTC
TRBJ2-3	-	many	TRBV6-1	CASSPGAYTDTQYF	TGTGCCAGCAGCCCGGGGGCTTACACAGATACGCAGTATTTT
TRBJ2-7	-	many	TRBV6-2/TRBV6-3	CASTEGGGYEQYF	TGTGCCAGCACCGAAGGCGGCGGCTACGAGCAGTACTTC
TRBJ2-7	TRBD2	many	TRBV12-3/TRBV12-4	CASRGALREGRYEQYF	TGTGCCAGCAGAGGAGCACTCCGGGAGGGTAGGTACGAGCAGTACTTC
TRBJ2-6	-	-	TRBV6-6	CATRPSGANVLTF	TGTGCCACCAGGCCCTCTGGGGCCAACGTCCTGACTTTC
TRBJ2-3	TRBD2	many	TRBV12-3/TRBV12-4	CASSSRLAGGPTDTQYF	TGTGCCAGCAGTTCGAGACTAGCGGGGGGGCCCACAGATACGCAGTATTTT